These 23 T cell receptor beta chains were all obtained from the same sample, sequenced in a study of T cell responses to AZD1222 COVID-19 vaccine. TCRdb's copy holds only in-frame clones and misses some; the assay was immunoSEQ multiplex PCR. The sample lists 100,000 to 150,000 clones, 90% to 95% occurring once. The sample consisted of peripheral blood, taken on day 0 of AZD1222 vaccination. These receptor sequences come from an adult in good health.

This chain joins TRBV28 and TRBJ1-4; D unresolved. Germline loops: CDR1 MDHEN, CDR2 SYDVKM. This CDR3 is built from 14 residues. The V end was cut by 2 bases, the J end by 6 bases, with 10 bases between. CDR3 sequence reads: CASSLEGEDEKLFF. CDR3 DNA: TGTGCCAGCAGTTTAGAGGGTGAGGATGAAAAACTGTTTTTT.

The rearrangement joins TRBV5-1 to TRBJ2-3, with 14 bases identical to TRBD2. The CDR3 is 16 residues long. In germline, CDR1 is SGHRS, CDR2 YFSETQ. J lost 6 bases, V lost 5 bases, and 8 bases had no gene match. CDR3 nucleotides: TGCGCCAGCAGGCGGGGACTAGCGGGAGTCGTTGATACGCAGTATTTT. The encoded protein is CASRRGLAGVVDTQYF.

The V call is TRBV4-1, the J call TRBJ2-1, with a weak D call TRBD1 (6 bases). With 0 bases removed from V and 0 bases from J, the gap between germline ends came to 15 bases. The germline gives CDR1 MGHRA, CDR2 YSYEKL. The CDR3 sequence is 18 residues long. Written as DNA, the CDR3 is TGCGCCAGCAGCCAAGATTGGTCGGGACACAGCTCCTACAATGAGCAGTTCTTC. Protein: CASSQDWSGHSSYNEQFF.

This clone was seen only once. The chain is built from TRBV19 and TRBJ2-1; D is perhaps TRBD1 (6 bases). Germline CDR1 and CDR2: LNHDA and SQIVND (reference sequence). V was clipped by 5 bases and J by 4 bases, with 6 bases between them. The CDR3 consists of 12 residues. CDR3: CASSGQYNEQFF. The CDR3, as DNA: TGTGCCAGTAGTGGACAGTACAATGAGCAGTTCTTC.

The J gene is TRBJ1-1, the V gene TRBV6-5; weak D call: TRBD1 (5 bases). Germline CDR1 MNHEY, CDR2 SVGAGI. Trimming took off 8 bases at V and 6 bases at J, with 10 bases between the two ends. This CDR3 has 11 residues. The CDR3 region has the DNA TGTGCCAGCCAGGGCGGATCTGAAGCTTTCTTT. Translation gives CASQGGSEAFF.

The chain combines TRBV7-3 with TRBJ1-1; tentatively, D is TRBD1 (5 bases). CDR3 length: 19 residues. CDR1 is SGHTA and CDR2 is FQGTGA in the germline V gene. V gave up 2 bases and J gave up 1 base, with 23 bases separating them. CDR3 sequence (DNA): TGTGCCAGCAGCTTATTGCGGTGGAGCGGGGACCAGCGGAACACTGAAGCTTTCTTT. It codes for CASSLLRWSGDQRNTEAFF.

The rearrangement links TRBV2 to TRBJ2-5; unclear D gene. The CDR3 is 15 residues long. Deletions cut 3 bases from V and 6 bases from J, with 17 bases between. Germline loops: CDR1 SNHLY, CDR2 FYNNEI. Here the CDR3 reads CASSESRSGEKTQYF. The CDR3 bases are TGTGCCAGCAGTGAGTCTAGGTCGGGCGAAAAGACCCAGTACTTC.

V is TRBV24-1 and J is TRBJ2-2, with D perhaps being TRBD1 or TRBD2 (5 bases each). V was trimmed by 4 bases and J by 3 bases, leaving 14 bases between them. CDR1 is KGHDR, CDR2 SFDVKD, per germline. The CDR3 has 16 residues. This CDR3 reads CATSEAGQGDTGELFF. DNA of the CDR3: TGTGCCACCAGTGAGGCGGGCCAGGGCGACACCGGGGAGCTGTTTTTT.

This clone was recorded a few times. The DNA for the CDR3 is TGCAGCGCTCAGCGGGAGCGCGAGCAGTACTTC. Translating it yields CSAQREREQYF. The chain carries TRBV20-1 and TRBJ2-7, with 8 bases lining up with TRBD2. The CDR3 totals 11 residues. Germline CDR1 DFQATT, CDR2 SNEGSKA (reference sequence).

The chain carries TRBV28 and TRBJ2-7, with D tentatively TRBD2 (5 bases). Germline CDR1 and CDR2: MDHEN and SYDVKM. The CDR3 spans 14 residues. V dropped 7 bases and J dropped 3 bases, with 16 bases sitting between them. CDR3 loop: CASTIRQGSYEQYF. In DNA form, the CDR3 reads TGTGCCAGCACCATCAGACAAGGGAGCTACGAGCAGTACTTC.

This chain links TRBV28 with TRBJ1-1; D perhaps matches TRBD1 (5 bases). Germline V lookup: CDR1 MDHEN, CDR2 SYDVKM. This CDR3 spans 14 amino acids. V was trimmed by 5 bases and J by 1 base, leaving 11 bases between them. CDR3 in DNA: TGTGCCAGCAGTCCACGGACAAGGAACACTGAAGCTTTCTTT. This codes for CASSPRTRNTEAFF. The full variable domain, with the rest looked up from reference TRBV28 and TRBJ1-1, is DVKVTQSSRYLVKRTGEKVFLECVQDMDHENMFWYRQDPGLGLRLIYFSYDVKMKEKGDIPEGYSVSREKKERFSLILESASTNQTSMYLCASSPRTRNTEAFFGQGTRLTVV.

The chain couples TRBV16 to TRBJ1-3; D is ambiguous. The CDR3 is 14 residues long. Per the germline V gene, CDR1 is KGHSY and CDR2 is FQNENV. With 4 bases removed from V and 0 bases from J, the gap between germline ends came to 7 bases. The CDR3 coding sequence is TGTGCCAGCAGCCGAGGGTACTCTGGAAACACCATATATTTT. As protein: CASSRGYSGNTIYF.

The chain joins TRBV29-1 to TRBJ2-7, with D possibly matching TRBD1 (6 bases). The germline V and J ends were trimmed by 4 bases and 0 bases, with 10 bases remaining between them. The CDR3 extends over 13 amino acids. The germline V gene has CDR1 SQVTM and CDR2 ANQGSEA. Here the CDR3 DNA reads TGCAGCGTTGTCTGGACAGTCTCCTACGAGCAGTACTTC. Protein product: CSVVWTVSYEQYF.

This chain connects TRBV29-1 to TRBJ1-4; 10 positions match TRBD1. Germline V lookup: CDR1 SQVTM, CDR2 ANQGSEA. J gave up 8 bases and V 7 bases, and 10 bases lay outside the gene matches. The CDR3 spans 14 residues. The CDR3 reads CSAGSTGGREKLFF. Written as DNA, the CDR3 is TGCAGCGCCGGGTCGACAGGGGGCAGAGAAAAACTGTTTTTT.

The gene calls are TRBV27 and TRBJ1-1; 8 bases match TRBD1. With 3 bases clipped from V and 6 bases from J, the junction kept 9 bases outside the gene matches. The V gene's germline CDR1 is MNHEY and CDR2 SMNVEV (reference sequence). The CDR3 length is 15 residues. DNA for the CDR3: TGTGCCAGCAGTTTTTGGGGACAGGCCTCGTCTGAAGCTTTCTTT. Encoded protein: CASSFWGQASSEAFF.

The J gene is TRBJ2-7, the V gene TRBV10-3, with TRBD1 identical over 10 bases. The ends lost 6 bases at V and 5 bases at J; junction bases unmatched: 7. This CDR3 spans 14 amino acids. The germline gives CDR1 ENHRY, CDR2 SYGVKD. DNA for the CDR3: TGTGCCATCAGCCAACCGGGACAGGGGAACGAGCAGTACTTC. It translates to CAISQPGQGNEQYF.

The genes are TRBV4-1 and TRBJ2-7; the D is unclear. The CDR3 spans 15 residues. The V end lost 1 base, the J end lost 3 bases, and 13 bases lay between the germline ends. Germline V lookup: CDR1 MGHRA, CDR2 YSYEKL. CDR3 residues: CASSQVVDRGYEQYF. The CDR3 DNA reads TGCGCCAGCAGCCAAGTGGTGGATAGAGGCTACGAGCAGTACTTC.

CDR3 loop: CASSLGGVADTQYF. The CDR3 coding sequence is TGTGCCAGCAGCTTAGGGGGGGTTGCAGATACGCAGTATTTT. This sequence joins TRBV11-3 and TRBJ2-3; tentative D call: TRBD2 (6 bases). The CDR3 runs 14 residues. CDR1 and CDR2 from the germline V gene are SGHNT and YENEEA. The V gene lost 1 base and the J gene lost 4 bases, with 9 bases spanning the gap.

The genes are TRBV28 and TRBJ1-4; no clear D gene. CDR1 and CDR2 from the germline V gene are MDHEN and SYDVKM. V was trimmed by 2 bases and J by 8 bases, leaving 3 bases between them. This CDR3 spans 11 amino acids. CDR3 sequence reads: CASSLSEKLFF. DNA of the CDR3: TGTGCCAGCAGTTTAAGCGAAAAACTGTTTTTT.

The V call is TRBV11-2, the J call TRBJ2-1; D possibly corresponds to TRBD2 (5 bases). Trimming removed 3 bases at V and 6 bases at J, with 12 bases between. CDR1 is SGHAT, CDR2 FQNNGV, per germline. The CDR3 consists of 14 residues. Here the CDR3 reads CASSFGPGSNEQFF. CDR3 DNA sequence: TGTGCCAGCAGCTTTGGACCGGGGTCCAATGAGCAGTTCTTC.

The chain links TRBV11-3 to TRBJ1-1; TRBD1 might be the D (6 bases). Per germline, CDR1 SGHNT and CDR2 YENEEA. This CDR3 has 14 residues. The V gene lost 5 bases and the J gene lost 4 bases, with 14 bases spanning the gap. For the CDR3, the DNA is TGTGCCAGCAGCGCACAGGGTGGGAGCACTGAAGCTTTCTTT. As protein: CASSAQGGSTEAFF.

This rearrangement joins TRBV4-2 to TRBJ2-7; 11 nucleotides line up with TRBD2. Per the germline V gene, CDR1 is LGHNA and CDR2 is YNFKEQ. Trimming took 0 bases from V and 4 from J; bases not matched to a gene: 2. There are 15 residues in the CDR3. The CDR3 here is CASSQELAGGYEQYF. The CDR3 region has the DNA TGTGCCAGCAGCCAAGAGCTAGCGGGAGGTTACGAGCAGTACTTC.

The rearrangement uses TRBV7-2 and TRBJ2-7, with a tentative D call TRBD2 (6 bases). Germline V gene lookup returns CDR1 SGHTA and CDR2 FQGNSA. The CDR3 is 12 amino acids. Trimming shortened V by 5 bases and J by 11 bases, and 16 bases separated the two germline ends. The CDR3: CASSPDPGRKYF. CDR3 nucleotide sequence: TGTGCCAGCAGCCCAGACCCCGGGAGAAAGTACTTC.